This is a list of T cell receptor beta chains from one sample in a study of OX40 agonist ivuxolimab in advanced cancers. Using immunoSEQ multiplex PCR, the repertoire was profiled, and TCRdb retains in-frame clones only, with some absent. Of approximately 80,000 clones listed, almost 85% are singletons. Sequenced here: CD4+ or CD8+ T cells sorted from blood, sampled in a trial of the OX40 agonist ivuxolimab. These receptor sequences come from an adult with an advanced solid tumor such as melanoma, head and neck, liver or kidney cancer. Both conserved end residues are part of each CDR3. The D gene is left open where the match is weak. Rows may omit the clone size; those that give it use once, few, many or a size class.

clone_size j_call d_call v_call cdr3_nt cdr3_aa
once TRBJ2-4 . TRBV1 TGCACCAGCAGCCAGGTCTCTTTTTGGCGGGGGGACCGGCTTGTAAACATTCAGTACTTC CTSSQVSFWRGDRLVNIQYF
once TRBJ1-1 . TRBV6-1 TGTGCCAGCAGTGAAGTGGGGGTTGTAGCTTTCTTT CASSEVGVVAFF
. TRBJ1-2 TRBD1 TRBV19 TGTGCCAGTAGCCAGGGGGTCGATGGCTACACCTTC CASSQGVDGYTF
. TRBJ1-1 . TRBV7-3 TGTGCCAGCAGCTTAAACGCGGTCACTGAAGCTTTCTTT CASSLNAVTEAFF
once TRBJ1-3 . TRBV9 TGTGCCAGCAGCGTAGACGGAGGGACTGGAAACACCATATATTTT CASSVDGGTGNTIYF
. TRBJ1-3 . TRBV18 TGTGCCAGCTCACCATCGAGGACAGTGCTCTCTGGAAACACCATATATTTT CASSPSRTVLSGNTIYF
few TRBJ2-1 . TRBV7-3 TGTGCCAGCAGCTTAAAGGTAGACTACAATGAGCAGTTCTTC CASSLKVDYNEQFF
. TRBJ2-5 . TRBV5-1 TGCGCCTCAGCAGCTGGGACAACCGGGGAGACCCAGTACTTC CASAAGTTGETQYF
few TRBJ1-6 TRBD1 TRBV5-8 TGTGCCAGCAGCCCGACAGGGGCGCAGTCCTATAATTCACCCCTCCACTTT CASSPTGAQSYNSPLHF
once TRBJ2-1 . TRBV10-3 TGTGCCATCAGTGAACCAGGGGACAATGAGCAGTTCTTC CAISEPGDNEQFF
. TRBJ2-5 TRBD1 TRBV4-1 TGCGCCAGCAGCCAGGGACAGGGGTTAGGAAGGGAGACCCAGTACTTC CASSQGQGLGRETQYF
. TRBJ2-3 . TRBV6-5 TGTGCCAGCAGTAACGTAGGCCGAGATACGCAGTATTTT CASSNVGRDTQYF
. TRBJ1-2 . TRBV5-6 TGTGCCAGCAGCCAAGGGTCCCATGCTGGCTACACCTTC CASSQGSHAGYTF
. TRBJ1-5 . TRBV6-6 TGTGCCAGCAGTTACGGAGGTAGTGGCAATCAGCCCCAGCATTTT CASSYGGSGNQPQHF
few TRBJ2-1 . TRBV5-1 TGCGCCAGCAGCTGGGAGAAAACACGTCGCAATGAGCAGTTCTTC CASSWEKTRRNEQFF
. TRBJ1-5 TRBD1 TRBV19 TGTGCCAGTAGTATCAGGGGGCGCGGCGGGGAGCCCCAGCATTTT CASSIRGRGGEPQHF
. TRBJ1-2 . TRBV2 TGTGCCAGCAGTGAAGTAACAGGGTATGGCTACACCTTC CASSEVTGYGYTF
. TRBJ1-2 TRBD1 TRBV27 TGTGCCAGCAGCATGACGGGACAGGGAAACTATGGCTACACCTTC CASSMTGQGNYGYTF
. TRBJ2-5 . TRBV19 TGTGCCAGTAGTATTTGGGGGCGATCGTTAGAGACCCAGTACTTC CASSIWGRSLETQYF
. TRBJ2-4 . TRBV7-8 TGTGCCAGCAGCTTATGGGGTGATAGGGCCAAAAACATTCAGTACTTC CASSLWGDRAKNIQYF
. TRBJ1-4 . TRBV7-9 TGTGCCAGCAGCTTAGGGGCCTATGAAAAACTGTTTTTT CASSLGAYEKLFF
. TRBJ2-2 . TRBV5-8 TGTGCCAGCAGCTTGGCCAGGAACACCGGGGAGCTGTTTTTT CASSLARNTGELFF
. TRBJ2-3 TRBD2 TRBV11-2 TGTGCCAGCAGCCGGGGACTAGACCTCAAAGATACGCAGTATTTT CASSRGLDLKDTQYF
. TRBJ2-1 TRBD1 TRBV30 TGTGCCTGGGGGACAGGGGGCCCCTTATGGCAGTTCTTC CAWGTGGPLWQFF
. TRBJ2-3 . TRBV19 TGTGCCAGTAGTATGTATCGGGGGTCGCAGTATTTT CASSMYRGSQYF
. TRBJ2-6 . TRBV4-1 TGCGCCAGCAGCCACTTGCTAGATGTTGGGGCCAACGTCCTGACTTTC CASSHLLDVGANVLTF
. TRBJ2-3 TRBD2 TRBV10-3 TGTGCCATCAGTGAGTCTAGCGGGGGGGTTGCAGATACGCAGTATTTT CAISESSGGVADTQYF
few TRBJ2-3 . TRBV30 TGTGCCTGGAGTGAATCTTCAAGGGATACGCAGTATTTT CAWSESSRDTQYF
. TRBJ2-5 . TRBV9 TGTGCCAGCAGCGGATCGGGACTTGCTAGAGGAGAGACCCAGTACTTC CASSGSGLARGETQYF
. TRBJ2-5 TRBD1 TRBV7-8 TGTGCCAGCAGCTTATACAGGGGGGCATCGCAAGAGACCCAGTACTTC CASSLYRGASQETQYF
. TRBJ2-5 TRBD2 TRBV7-8 TGTGCCAGCAGCTTATACGGGGGGGCCGAAGAGACCCAGTACTTC CASSLYGGAEETQYF
. TRBJ2-2 TRBD2 TRBV18 TGTGCCAGCCTTCGAAGCGGGGGAAGAAACACCGGGGAGCTGTTTTTT CASLRSGGRNTGELFF
few TRBJ1-1 . TRBV2 TGTGCCAGCAGAGATTTTGACACTGAAGCTTTCTTT CASRDFDTEAFF
. TRBJ2-1 TRBD2 TRBV18 TGTGCCAGCTCACCGATGACTAGCGGGGGGAGCTCCTACAATGAGCAGTTCTTC CASSPMTSGGSSYNEQFF
. TRBJ2-1 . TRBV13 TGTGCCAGCAGCTTAGAGGGATGGCGGGGGACAGGCTCTTACAATGAGCAGTTCTTC CASSLEGWRGTGSYNEQFF
. TRBJ2-7 . TRBV5-6 TGTGCCAGTTCAGGGCCGCCACTCTACGAGCAGTACTTC CASSGPPLYEQYF
. TRBJ2-7 . TRBV7-9 TGTGCCAGCAGCCCTACTTTCGACGAGCAGTACTTC CASSPTFDEQYF
. TRBJ2-5 . TRBV30 TGTGCCTGGAATCAGGTCCCCCAAGAGACCCAGTACTTC CAWNQVPQETQYF
. TRBJ2-2 . TRBV7-3 TGTGCCAGCAGCTTACGGGTACCAGGGGAGCTGTTTTTT CASSLRVPGELFF
. TRBJ2-1 . TRBV11-1 TGTGCCAGCAGCTCCTCGACGGACTCCTACAATGAGCAGTTCTTC CASSSSTDSYNEQFF
. TRBJ1-1 . TRBV5-1 TGCGCCAGCAGCGCAATACCCAGCACCAACACTGAAGCTTTCTTT CASSAIPSTNTEAFF
few TRBJ1-1 . TRBV4-2 TGTGCCAGCAGCCAAGCCGACACCCCCGGAGGGCTCACTGAAGCTTTCTTT CASSQADTPGGLTEAFF
. TRBJ1-6 . TRBV6-1 TGTGCCAGCAGTGATCTCCGGAGGGGTTATAATTCACCCCTCCACTTT CASSDLRRGYNSPLHF
. TRBJ2-1 TRBD2 TRBV5-4 TGTGCCACCGCCGCGCTAGCGGGGGGGTCCTACAATGAGCAGTTCTTC CATAALAGGSYNEQFF
. TRBJ2-5 . TRBV4-1 TGCGCCAGCAGCCAGCTTAGTGCAGGGGAGACCCAGTACTTC CASSQLSAGETQYF